The T cell receptor beta chain described here comes from a study of cytomegalovirus exposure and HLA in healthy donors. Notes on this clone: Its specificity is unknown.

These donors, healthy bone marrow donors, were studied. The PCR contained 60 Vbeta and 13 Jbeta primers. This table comes from immunoSEQ multiplex PCR, and its TCRdb copy is limited to in-frame clones, with some not included. The data contain about 190,000 clones, about four fifths of them singletons. Germline assignment: CDR1 MNHNS and CDR2 SASEGT. The CDR3 runs 15 residues. Unmatched junction bases numbered 4, after V lost 6 bases and J lost 1 base. Study conclusions and caveats: According to an earlier analysis, most TCR beta V segments yielded productive rearrangements about 90% or about 30% of the time. Across donors, sequencing depth was assumed by presence/absence analyses to be roughly uniform.

This clonotype was obtained from a woman in her forties or fifties in good health and CMV-seronegative. The V gene is TRBV6-1, the J gene TRBJ1-2; 11 nucleotides line up with TRBD1. The sample was PBMCs. CDR3 sequence reads: CASSRDRGVNYGYTF. CDR3 in DNA: TGTGCCAGCAGCCGGGACAGGGGGGTTAACTATGGCTACACCTTC.